This TCR beta chain originates from a study of vaccination and CD4 T cells after COVID-19 (dated by TCRdb to between 2020 and 2023). Study-level background: Every convalescent patient had a positive nasal swab PCR test for SARS-CoV-2, with mild disease in roughly ten patients and severe disease in one. The convalescent cohort comprised six males and four females, including two Hispanic individuals, seven Caucasians, two Asians and one multiracial person. Participants got two doses of the Pfizer-BioNTech BNT162b2 vaccine (n=8) or two doses of the Moderna mRNA-1273 vaccine (n=2). Post-COVID blood samples were collected from convalescent patients a median of approximately 93 days after diagnosis, with a range of roughly 35 to 180 days. Post-vaccine blood samples were taken a median of around 70 days after the second vaccine dose, with a range of about 13 to 241 days. Culture stimuli were overlapping spike peptide pools from SARS-CoV-2 and from the common cold coronaviruses HCoV-NL63, HCoV-OC43 and HCoV-229E. Control cultures received a CEFX viral epitope pool as the positive control, an HIV-1 Nef peptide pool as the negative control, or no peptide. The spike-specific CD4+ TCR repertoire was compared before and after mRNA vaccination in over nine COVID-19 convalescent patients and a few infection-naive healthy vaccine recipients. What the authors observed across the whole study: The median number of SARS-CoV-2-reactive clonotypes rose from roughly 20 after infection to some 40 after vaccination, but the change was not significant. The number of convalescent patients in the study was relatively small, and the study did not examine early timepoints following natural infection. Of the vaccine-specific clones in convalescent patients, 304 of 307, or nearly all, reacted only to SARS-CoV-2 spike and did not cross-react with common cold coronaviruses. In convalescent patients, a median approximately 86% of post-vaccine SARS-CoV-2-reactive clones were detected only after vaccination, suggesting vaccine-specific priming.

Turning to this clonotype: The clone's antigen remains unknown. A read error may explain this, as a much larger clone is one base away.

Library preparation employed PCR. TCR sequencing of DNA from cultured CD4+ T cells used the Oncomine TCR Beta short-read assay at the Johns Hopkins FTIC core. Genomic DNA was extracted from the cultured CD4+ T cells with the QIAamp micro DNA kit. Oncomine TCR Beta libraries from cultured CD4+ T cells were pooled using unique dual indexes and sequenced on an Illumina iSeq 100. Concerning the study's data processing: Non-productive sequences were removed, and CDR3s not starting with C, not ending with F or W, or shorter than 7 amino acids were discarded. Antigen-specific clonotypes were identified using the MANAFEST web application through comparison of peptide-stimulated wells with reference and other culture wells. To be called positive, a clone needed an FDR below 0.05, an odds ratio above 5, and a productive frequency above 0.1% in at least two of three replicate wells. A clonotype was classed as cross-reactive if the clonotype showed significant expansion both in SARS-CoV-2 spike wells and in at least one common cold coronavirus spike condition. CDR3 homology was assessed with Levenshtein distances (stringdist) and unrooted phylogenetic trees (ape) in R version 3.6.1. The public reads were run again by TCRdb, first through fastp at Q25 and then through MiXCR, and only productive beta chains were kept. Entries are consolidated by CDR3 protein sequence, retaining the most common genes and DNA. These V and J calls originate from TCRdb's pipeline instead of the authors' own analysis. Here the sample has approximately 8,700 distinct CDR3 sequences; about 28% occur a single time. 10% to 15% of the sample lies in the top ten.

The sample's treatment or condition label, in plain terms: approximately 9-day PBMC culture with coronavirus spike peptide pools or control peptides (ViraFEST assay). The study used the ViraFEST assay, which expanded antigen-specific T cells with peptide pools and then identified expanded clonotypes by TCR sequencing. The positive SARS-CoV-2 PCR tests of the convalescent patients were dated from March to December 2020, before the Alpha, Beta and Delta variants emerged in the United States. Each well held about 2.2 million PBMCs cultured in IMDM containing about 5% human AB serum and 9 to 10 IU/ml IL-2, with around 9.7 ug/ml peptide pools added. Half of the culture medium was replaced with fresh IL-2-containing medium on days 3 and 7. After around 11 days of culture, CD4+ T cells were isolated by negative selection using the EasySep CD4+ T cell isolation kit. Ficoll-Paque Plus gradient centrifugation was used to isolate PBMCs from whole blood, and the isolated PBMCs were then either used fresh or cryopreserved at -140C. Each culture condition was generally run in triplicate wells.

The TCR sequence derives from a human donor who had recovered from COVID-19. The sample in question was CD4+ T cells from blood, cultured in vitro, obtained after SARS-CoV-2 vaccination.

The sequence in DNA is TGTGCCAGCACCAGGGAACCCTATGGCTACACCTTC. This translates into CASTREPYGYTF. The rearrangement combines TRBV6-1 with TRBJ1-2; the D segment could be TRBD1, given 5 matching bases. V lost 7 bases and J lost 4 bases; the stretch between them is 10 bases long. The CDR3 holds 12 amino acids from the cysteine to the phenylalanine. Only the CDR3 part of the read is kept: 36 bases, read in frame from the first base. Reading the germline V gene gives CDR1 MNHNS and CDR2 SASEGT.